Listed below are T cell receptor beta chains from one sample, sequenced in a study of blood T cells in healthy people across ages. One entry per CDR3 protein, called by TCRdb with MiXCR from the 5' RACE reads. The sample includes 1.5 million to 2 million distinct CDR3 sequences, about 50% seen only once; the top ten take about 2.1%. Material: blood. All receptors derive from a woman aged 40 to 50 in good health. Each CDR3 is given with its conserved first and last residue. The D gene is left open where the match is weak. Clone size is stated in some rows and not others, as once, few, many or a class when expanded.

abundance	j_gene	d_gene	v_gene	len	CDR3nt	CDR3aa
NA	TRBJ2-1	TRBD1	TRBV29-1	14	TGCAGCGTTGCAAGGGACAGGACCTACAATGAGCAGTTCTTC	CSVARDRTYNEQFF
NA	TRBJ2-4	TRBD2	TRBV3-1	16	TGTGCCAGCAGCCTACGGGGGGGGGTCCATGGAAACATTCAGTACTTC	CASSLRGGVHGNIQYF
NA	TRBJ1-2	TRBD1	TRBV6-2/TRBV6-3	19	TGTGCCAGCAGTTACTCGACGGGACAGGGTATGCCGATGGGCTATGGCTACACCTTC	CASSYSTGQGMPMGYGYTF
NA	TRBJ2-7	NA	TRBV7-2	14	TGTGCCAGCAGCTCTACCTGGGGCGCGTACGAGCAGTACTTC	CASSSTWGAYEQYF
few	TRBJ2-1	NA	TRBV6-1	16	TGTGCCAGCAGTGAACGAGGGATGGGGTTAGGGAATGAGCAGTTCTTC	CASSERGMGLGNEQFF
NA	TRBJ2-1	TRBD2	TRBV6-6	17	TGTGCCAGCAGTTACCTTGATCTAGCGGGGGGCCGGGATGAGCAGTTCTTC	CASSYLDLAGGRDEQFF
few	TRBJ2-5	NA	TRBV6-2/TRBV6-3	19	TGTGCCAGCACGGGAAGGTGGGTTTCATCCTCCTTACTCCAAGAGACCCAGTACTTC	CASTGRWVSSSLLQETQYF
NA	TRBJ2-7	TRBD1	TRBV7-7	13	TGTGCTAGCAGCACGACAGGGGGTGGTGAGCAGTACTTC	CASSTTGGGEQYF
many	TRBJ2-5	NA	TRBV29-1	12	TGCAGCGTTCTGTTCGCCCAAGAGACCCAGTACTTC	CSVLFAQETQYF
NA	TRBJ2-7	NA	TRBV4-3	13	TGCGCCAGCAGCCAAGATCCTAATTTGGAGCAGTACTTC	CASSQDPNLEQYF
few	TRBJ2-1	TRBD1	TRBV2	14	TGTGCCAGTCCCGGGACAGGGCCCAAAAGTGAGCAGTTCTTC	CASPGTGPKSEQFF
many	TRBJ2-7	TRBD2	TRBV7-9	15	TGTGCCAGCAGCACATGGACTAGCGCAGAGTACGAGCAGTACTTC	CASSTWTSAEYEQYF
few	TRBJ1-5	NA	TRBV29-1	14	TGCAGCGTTGCGGCAGAACAAGGCAATCAGCCCCAGCATTTT	CSVAAEQGNQPQHF
NA	TRBJ2-5	TRBD2	TRBV7-9	14	TGTGCCAGCAGCTTAGTGGCGGGGGGTAAGACCCAGTACTTC	CASSLVAGGKTQYF
NA	TRBJ1-6	NA	TRBV7-9	13	TGTGCCAGCAGCCCCCCGACGGAATCACCCCTCCACTTT	CASSPPTESPLHF
NA	TRBJ2-1	TRBD2	TRBV7-9	15	TGTGCCAGCAGCCCAGCGGGGGGGTCCCAAGAGACCCAGTTCTTC	CASSPAGGSQETQFF
NA	TRBJ1-1	NA	TRBV28	10	TGTGCCATCTCATCCCCGTTAGCTTTCTTT	CAISSPLAFF
NA	TRBJ2-7	NA	TRBV7-2	13	TGTGCCGGCAGCTTAAGCCAGGCCTACGAGCAGTACTTC	CAGSLSQAYEQYF
few	TRBJ2-1	NA	TRBV7-6	15	TGTGCCAGCAGCCAAATCGGCGCCAGTAAGAATGAGCAGTTCTTC	CASSQIGASKNEQFF
NA	TRBJ1-1	NA	TRBV7-9	16	TGTGCCAGCAGACCCGGCGTGTCGGGGGCGAACACTGAAGCTTTCTTT	CASRPGVSGANTEAFF
NA	TRBJ2-1	NA	TRBV29-1	13	TGCAGCGTTGAACTAGGGGTAGAAAGACCCCAGTTCTTC	CSVELGVERPQFF
few	TRBJ2-7	NA	TRBV6-1	16	TGTGCCAGCAGTGAACACGAGACAGGCCTTAGCTACGAGCAGTACTTC	CASSEHETGLSYEQYF
NA	TRBJ1-2	NA	TRBV4-3	19	TGCGCCAGCAGCCAAGAAGCGGGAGGGGGGTCCAGTCCGACCTATGGCTACACCTTC	CASSQEAGGGSSPTYGYTF
NA	TRBJ2-3	NA	TRBV28	16	TGTGCCAGCACCTCCTTGGAGGGGACAGGCACAGATACGCAGTATTTT	CASTSLEGTGTDTQYF
few	TRBJ1-2	TRBD1	TRBV29-1	15	TGCAGCGCCACAGGGGCCGCAGTAGCTAACTATGGCTACACCTTC	CSATGAAVANYGYTF
few	TRBJ2-1	NA	TRBV10-3	14	TGTGCCATCAGTGAGGAAGTACAGCGCGATGAGCAGTTCTTC	CAISEEVQRDEQFF
NA	TRBJ2-1	NA	TRBV19	14	TGTGCCAGTAGTATCCGGGGGAGACACAATGAGCAGTTCTTC	CASSIRGRHNEQFF
NA	TRBJ1-6	TRBD1	TRBV4-2	17	TGTGCCAGCAGCCAATCGACAGGGCCCAGGGCTAATTCACCCCTCCACTTT	CASSQSTGPRANSPLHF